A selection of T cell receptor beta chains follows, all from one sample in a study of T cell responses to AZD1222 COVID-19 vaccine. Only in-frame clones appear in the TCRdb table, and some are missing; sequencing was by immunoSEQ multiplex PCR. Of over 100,000 clones detected, just over 90% appear once; the ten largest clones hold 6.9%. This specimen consisted of peripheral blood, obtained on day 0 of AZD1222 vaccination. The receptors were gathered from an adult in good health. Each CDR3 is given without its conserved first and last residue. Each record gives: CDR3 length, V gene, J gene, CDR3 protein.

cdr3_length: 11; v_call: TRBV20-1; j_call: TRBJ2-7; cdr3_aa: SVSDRSSYEQY
cdr3_length: 13; v_call: TRBV9; j_call: TRBJ1-1; cdr3_aa: ASSFINKVNTEAF
cdr3_length: 13; v_call: TRBV18; j_call: TRBJ1-1; cdr3_aa: ASSPFGEVGTEAF
cdr3_length: 13; v_call: TRBV6-5; j_call: TRBJ1-3; cdr3_aa: ASSYSSGAGNTIY
cdr3_length: 13; v_call: TRBV19; j_call: TRBJ1-1; cdr3_aa: ASSIEGYRNTEAF
cdr3_length: 8; v_call: TRBV7-9; j_call: TRBJ2-1; cdr3_aa: ASSLHEQF
cdr3_length: 18; v_call: TRBV29-1; j_call: TRBJ2-4; cdr3_aa: SVAGRQMRDTTLAKNIQY
cdr3_length: 10; v_call: TRBV30; j_call: TRBJ1-2; cdr3_aa: AWSVAGIGYT
cdr3_length: 12; v_call: TRBV3-1/TRBV3-2; j_call: TRBJ1-1; cdr3_aa: ASSKKDGYTEAF
cdr3_length: 11; v_call: TRBV5-6; j_call: TRBJ1-1; cdr3_aa: ASSLSWGSEAF